The clone carrying this T cell receptor (beta chain) was counted a few times. No antigen is known for it. Primers used in a second PCR of roughly 7 to 11 cycles were a sample-barcoded 5' primer and a J-beta primer mix. A minimum of 3 million CDR3-containing paired-end reads was obtained for each sample. TCRdb passed the 5' RACE reads through MiXCR, listing each CDR3 protein once. This sample carries some 1.4 million distinct CDR3 sequences, 40% to 50% of them seen once, and the ten largest clones take 7% to 9%. Each sample gave at least 7 million isolated PBMCs. CDR3 length: 16 residues. The germline V and J ends were trimmed by 1 base and 0 bases, with 13 bases remaining between them. CDR1 is SGHTA, CDR2 FQGNSA, per germline. The record originates from a study of blood T cells in healthy people across ages. Findings and limits, study-wide: Long-lived donors carried more naive CD4+ cells and greater diversity than aged donors. Percentage of naive T cells showed a strong correlation with TCR beta diversity.

What was sequenced was blood. The origin of this receptor is a young woman in good health. The chain links TRBV7-2 to TRBJ2-7; tentative D call: TRBD1 (5 bases). CDR3 loop: CASSLGVGLDSYEQYF. CDR3 DNA sequence: TGTGCCAGCAGCTTAGGGGTGGGGCTAGACTCCTACGAGCAGTACTTC. Filled out from reference TRBV7-2 and TRBJ2-7, the complete variable domain reads GAGVSQSPSNKVTEKGKDVELRCDPISGHTALYWYRQSLGQGLEFLIYFQGNSAPDKSGLPSDRFSAERTGGSVSTLTIQRTQQEDSAVYLCASSLGVGLDSYEQYFGPGTRLTVT.